These T cell receptor beta chains were read from a single sample in a study of coeliac disease. Sequenced by immunoSEQ multiplex PCR; TCRdb stores in-frame clones only, minus some. The data contain 6,000 to 8,000 clones, about 78% of them singletons. Sequenced sample: lamina propria lymphocytes from the gut. The receptors here all came from a man between 25 and 39 years old with celiac disease. The CDR3 runs from the conserved cysteine through the conserved F or W. The D gene is left open where the match is weak. A clone size is listed for some rows: how often the clone was seen (once, few, many), or a class if it is expanded.

14	TRBV19	TRBJ1-4	-	-	CASSQSATNEKLFF	TGTGCCAGTAGTCAGTCTGCAACTAATGAAAAACTGTTTTTT
15	TRBV6-1	TRBJ2-3	once	-	CASSPGGSRTDTQYF	TGTGCCAGCAGCCCAGGGGGGAGCCGCACAGATACGCAGTATTTT
15	TRBV7-2	TRBJ1-5	-	-	CASSPGGYSNQPQHF	TGTGCCAGCAGCCCCGGGGGGTATAGCAATCAGCCCCAGCATTTT
16	TRBV6-1	TRBJ2-3	once	TRBD2	CASSEIASGGRYTQYF	TGTGCCAGCAGTGAAATAGCTAGCGGGGGGCGGTATACGCAGTATTTT
14	TRBV11-1	TRBJ2-7	few	-	CASSRGDRTYEQYF	TGTGCCAGCAGCCGGGGGGACAGGACCTACGAGCAGTACTTC
15	TRBV6-1	TRBJ2-1	-	-	CAVGRGGRVNNEQFF	TGTGCCGTGGGGAGGGGGGGCCGAGTAAACAATGAGCAGTTCTTC
16	TRBV6-6	TRBJ2-7	-	TRBD2	CASSYSAGGAFYEQYF	TGTGCCAGCAGTTACTCGGCGGGAGGTGCTTTTTACGAGCAGTACTTC
12	TRBV2	TRBJ1-2	-	-	CASREGDYGYTF	TGTGCCAGCAGGGAGGGCGACTATGGCTACACCTTC
16	TRBV6-6	TRBJ2-7	-	TRBD1	CASSTRGQGQLNEQYF	TGTGCCAGCAGTACCCGAGGACAGGGCCAACTGAACGAGCAGTACTTC
15	TRBV30	TRBJ1-1	-	-	CAWSMRTRMNTEAFF	TGTGCCTGGAGTATGCGAACCAGGATGAACACTGAAGCTTTCTTT
15	TRBV10-3	TRBJ2-3	-	-	CAISEGAGVGDTQYF	TGTGCCATCAGTGAAGGAGCGGGTGTTGGAGATACGCAGTATTTT
18	TRBV5-1	TRBJ2-3	-	TRBD2	CASSSGLAGAYNTDTQYF	TGCGCCAGCAGCTCCGGACTAGCGGGGGCCTATAACACAGATACGCAGTATTTT
13	TRBV28	TRBJ1-4	-	-	CASREPQEVKLFF	TGTGCCAGCAGAGAGCCACAGGAAGTGAAACTGTTTTTT
13	TRBV6-5	TRBJ2-2	-	-	CASSYEVTGELFF	TGTGCCAGCAGTTACGAGGTCACCGGGGAGCTGTTTTTT
18	TRBV11-3	TRBJ2-1	-	-	CASSLRTPGQHPYNEQFF	TGTGCCAGCAGCTTAAGAACACCGGGACAACATCCCTACAATGAGCAGTTCTTC
14	TRBV2	TRBJ1-1	-	-	CASSGSRQNTKAFF	TGTGCCAGCAGTGGAAGTCGGCAGAACACTAAAGCTTTCTTT
13	TRBV27	TRBJ2-3	-	-	CASSPQVPDTQYF	TGTGCCAGCAGTCCTCAGGTGCCAGATACGCAGTATTTT
15	TRBV5-1	TRBJ1-2	-	TRBD1	CASSLDPGTGGGYTF	TGCGCCAGCAGCTTGGACCCTGGGACAGGGGGAGGCTACACCTTC
17	TRBV7-9	TRBJ2-5	few	TRBD2	CASRLGVAGGLEETQYF	TGTGCCAGCAGGCTGGGAGTAGCGGGGGGATTAGAAGAGACCCAGTACTTC
12	TRBV6-1	TRBJ2-4	-	-	CASSENRDIQYF	TGTGCCAGCAGTGAGAACCGAGACATTCAGTACTTC
16	TRBV10-3	TRBJ1-1	-	-	CAISEAGDTRGTEAFF	TGTGCCATCAGTGAGGCGGGGGACACCCGAGGGACTGAAGCTTTCTTT
16	TRBV6-5	TRBJ2-3	once	TRBD2	CASSYWLAGGTDTQYF	TGTGCCAGCAGTTACTGGCTAGCGGGGGGGACAGATACGCAGTATTTT
15	TRBV5-1	TRBJ2-1	-	TRBD2	CASTLAGDAYNEQFF	TGCGCCAGCACCTTAGCGGGAGACGCCTACAATGAGCAGTTCTTC
14	TRBV9	TRBJ1-1	-	-	CASSVGGEGAEAFF	TGTGCCAGCAGCGTAGGGGGGGAAGGTGCTGAAGCTTTCTTT
19	TRBV9	TRBJ2-3	-	TRBD2	CASSVEGSGGPSSTDTQYF	TGTGCCAGCAGCGTAGAAGGTAGCGGGGGGCCTTCCTCCACAGATACGCAGTATTTT
14	TRBV28	TRBJ1-1	-	TRBD1	CAATGVVVNTKAFF	TGTGCGGCGACAGGGGTGGTTGTGAACACTAAAGCTTTCTTT
14	TRBV27	TRBJ2-7	few	-	CASSYRDNPYEQYF	TGTGCCAGCAGTTACCGGGACAACCCCTACGAGCAGTACTTC
14	TRBV5-1	TRBJ2-5	-	-	CASSHFTGGKTQYF	TGCGCCAGCAGCCACTTTACAGGTGGGAAGACCCAGTACTTC
15	TRBV4-3	TRBJ1-3	-	-	CASSGQLISGNTIYF	TGCGCCAGCAGCGGACAGTTGATCTCTGGAAACACCATATATTTT
15	TRBV5-6	TRBJ2-5	few	-	CASSLGLGVQETQYF	TGTGCCAGCAGCTTGGGTTTGGGAGTCCAAGAGACCCAGTACTTC
13	TRBV28	TRBJ1-2	large	-	CASSSPNRDGYTF	TGTGCCAGCAGTTCCCCGAACAGGGATGGCTACACCTTC
13	TRBV30	TRBJ1-4	few	TRBD1	CAWSRQGAQELFF	TGTGCCTGGAGTCGACAGGGGGCTCAGGAACTGTTTTTT
13	TRBV19	TRBJ1-1	-	-	CAVNSGVNTKAFF	TGTGCCGTCAACTCAGGGGTGAACACTAAAGCTTTCTTT
15	TRBV5-3	TRBJ2-1	-	-	CARSFVGGATNEQFF	TGTGCCAGAAGCTTCGTAGGGGGGGCTACGAATGAGCAGTTCTTC
15	TRBV6-5	TRBJ1-3	few	-	CASSPRRGAGNTIYF	TGTGCCAGCAGTCCTCGGCGGGGTGCTGGAAACACCATATATTTT
15	TRBV7-9	TRBJ2-1	-	-	CASSPPARSYNEQFF	TGTGCCAGCAGCCCCCCGGCTAGATCTTACAATGAGCAGTTCTTC
14	TRBV18	TRBJ2-7	-	-	CASSPPHGAEEQYF	TGTGCCAGCTCACCACCGCATGGGGCTGAAGAGCAGTACTTC
15	TRBV11-2	TRBJ2-7	few	-	CASSLDLTSLYEQYF	TGTGCCAGCAGCTTAGATTTAACTAGCTTATACGAGCAGTACTTC
12	TRBV27	TRBJ2-3	once	-	CASSLAGDTQYF	TGTGCCAGCAGTTTAGCCGGAGATACGCAGTATTTT
15	TRBV27	TRBJ2-7	-	-	CASSLGRLAGYEQYF	TGTGCCAGCAGTTTGGGTCGACTGGCTGGCTACGAGCAGTACTTC
18	TRBV7-9	TRBJ2-2	-	-	CASSLAGPLGRDTGELFF	TGTGCCAGCAGCTTAGCGGGGCCCTTAGGGCGAGACACCGGGGAGCTGTTTTTT
16	TRBV27	TRBJ2-3	-	TRBD2	CASSLGGGGWTDTQYF	TGTGCCAGCAGTTTGGGGGGCGGGGGGTGGACAGATACGCAGTATTTT
14	TRBV27	TRBJ2-1	-	-	CASGRSGSYNEQFF	TGTGCCAGCGGTAGGTCGGGCTCCTACAATGAGCAGTTCTTC
16	TRBV4-2	TRBJ2-7	once	-	CASSQDTGRNSYEQYF	TGTGCCAGCAGCCAAGATACAGGGAGAAACTCCTACGAGCAGTACTTC
12	TRBV25-1	TRBJ2-7	few	-	CASSEGDYEQYF	TGTGCCAGCAGTGAAGGAGACTACGAGCAGTACTTC
14	TRBV11-3	TRBJ1-1	-	-	CASSPDRFNTEAFF	TGTGCCAGCAGCCCCGACAGGTTTAACACTGAAGCTTTCTTT
14	TRBV7-2	TRBJ2-7	-	-	CASSSTRVPYEQYF	TGTGCCAGCAGCTCCACGCGGGTACCCTACGAGCAGTACTTC
14	TRBV5-1	TRBJ2-3	-	TRBD1	CASSLGQGPDTQYF	TGCGCCAGCAGCTTGGGACAGGGGCCAGATACGCAGTATTTT
16	TRBV10-1	TRBJ2-3	-	TRBD2	CASSERTSGNTDTQYF	TGCGCCAGCAGTGAGAGAACTAGCGGAAACACAGATACGCAGTATTTT
12	TRBV4-2	TRBJ2-1	-	-	CASSFGNTEQFF	TGTGCCAGCAGCTTCGGGAACACTGAGCAGTTCTTC
16	TRBV19	TRBJ1-5	few	-	CASSIGGAGWDQPQHF	TGTGCCAGTAGTATAGGTGGGGCAGGGTGGGATCAGCCCCAGCATTTT
13	TRBV6-1	TRBJ1-1	once	-	CASSDRENTEAFF	TGTGCCAGCAGTGACAGGGAAAACACTGAAGCTTTCTTT
16	TRBV19	TRBJ2-2	-	-	CASSIVHGGRTGELFF	TGTGCCAGTAGTATAGTTCACGGGGGACGAACCGGGGAGCTGTTTTTT
17	TRBV6-1	TRBJ2-2	-	TRBD2	CASSERTSGRSTGELFF	TGTGCCAGCAGTGAAAGGACTAGCGGGCGATCAACGGGGGAGCTGTTTTTT
13	TRBV10-3	TRBJ1-1	-	-	CASNAGGYTEAFF	TGTGCCAGCAACGCGGGAGGATACACTGAAGCTTTCTTT